This TCR beta chain was recorded in a study of identical twins (TCRdb year 2016). For the study in its entirety: To test whether fetal clonotypes persist, this study deep-sequenced TCR alpha and beta repertoires from monozygotic twins, from unrelated adults of various ages, and from cord blood. To rule out contamination, replicate twin experiments were performed at different times with different library preparation protocols.

This clonotype was seen at least ten times. Its antigen has not been determined. No much larger clonotype is one base removed from it; base qualities were not supplied. The method behind the library was 5' RACE. TCRdb shows the sequencer as Illumina HiSeq 2000. Template switching added a universal primer binding site, and the final cDNA carried a unique molecular identifier that allowed TCR cDNA molecules to be counted accurately. First-strand cDNA for TCR alpha and beta chains was synthesized from specific primers in the conserved constant-segment region. To control for contamination, each cDNA library was double barcoded with a SMART-Mk sample barcode plus Illumina barcodes. TruSeq adapter sequences and Illumina sample barcodes were added in two successive PCR steps. The TCR alpha and beta cDNA libraries were sequenced on the Illumina HiSeq platform using custom primers. Per the authors' processing: MiGEC was used to process raw reads and extract unique molecular identifiers, and MiXCR was used to find CDR3 positions. Recombination models were inferred per individual with the repgenHMM and IGoR tools using an EM algorithm. Shared clonotypes were analyzed with the tcR package in R, and sharing was normalized by the product of cloneset sizes. To study raw recombination free of thymic and clonal selection effects, out-of-frame nonproductive sequences were analyzed. In TCRdb, the public reads were trimmed at Q25 with fastp and aligned with MiXCR, with productive beta chains retained. Merged by CDR3 protein, the rows form single entries marked with the most common genes and DNA. Here the V and J calls rest on TCRdb's processing, not on the authors' analysis. The sample yields 200,000 to 250,000 distinct CDR3 sequences; roughly 7.1% were counted once. Clones ranked in the top ten supply roughly 14% of the sample.

Every donor was a healthy Caucasian. Three pairs of female monozygotic twins, all aged roughly 18 to 29 years, were included in the twin cohort. Positive isolation kits from Invitrogen were used to isolate the CD4+ and CD8+ T cell populations. CDR3 length: 18 amino acids, cysteine to phenylalanine. Only the CDR3 portion is preserved as DNA: 54 bases, with reading frame beginning at the first base. The junction shows trimming of 1 base on V and 6 bases on J, plus 22 bases between the germline ends. As encoded in the germline V gene (reference sequence), CDR1 is LNHNV while CDR2 is YYDKDF. What the authors observed across the whole study: In monozygotic twins, recombination models systematically underestimated out-of-frame TCR alpha sharing, but the models matched the sharing seen between unrelated individuals. Compared with coincidental sharing between unrelated individuals, an excess of low generation-probability sequences was observed among out-of-frame TCR alpha sequences shared between twins. Because the same donors could not be followed over many years, conclusions were based on cross-sectional statistical analysis. In beta out-of-frame sequences, excess twin sharing was weaker, because having fewer shared sequences lowered the signal-to-noise ratio. Zero-insertion analyses could be partly confounded by invariant T cells such as MAIT and iNKT, although diverse VJ usage argued against such confounding for most clonotypes. Abundant cord blood beta clonotypes had fewer insertions, young adult naive repertoires showed a similar but weaker trend, and memory repertoires showed no such trend.

The sample was also reused in another study, on T cells expressing NK-cell markers. The second study also describes: In sorted CD3+CD56+NKG2C+, CD3+CD56+NKG2C- and CD3+CD56-NKG2C+ T-cell subsets from roughly 8 donors, TCR beta-chain repertoires were profiled. Among the eight sequenced donors, only one was HCMV-seronegative, while the other seven were HCMV-seropositive. To restrict sorting to alphabetaTCR-expressing T cells, an anti-gammadeltaTCR antibody was added in several experiments. In over 5 donors, the dominant CD3+CD56+NKG2C+ clonotypes were among the top 10 CD8+ clonotypes and accounted for roughly 1.0-8% of CD8+ T cells. Those dominant clonotypes were again the most abundant among CD3+CD56-NKG2C+ cells in a handful of donors, at roughly 28.3-65%. Whether the expanded NKG2C-expressing T cell clones were specific for HCMV antigens was left unclear. All eight donors whose samples were sequenced were randomly selected healthy volunteers, three of them men and five women. HCMV-specific IgG was detected in serum with a commercial ELISA kit to determine HCMV serostatus. Reads were demultiplexed and grouped by UMI with MIGEC, and clonotypes were assembled and quantified with MiTCR. To exclude erroneous sequences, any TCR cDNA sequence not supported by at least two reads was discarded. The tcR package was used for downstream repertoire analysis, and clonotypes were matched across fractions by CDR3 nucleotide sequence plus V segment. Antigen specificity was annotated against VDJdb with VDJmatch, allowing one amino acid substitution in CDR3.

In this chain, TRBV15 is recombined with TRBJ2-1; no confident D gene assignment can be made. The receptor was isolated from a woman between 18 and 29 years old in good health. Material for sequencing was CD8+ T cells sorted from blood. The base sequence is TGTGCCACCAGCAGAGCCCTCCCTCTCCCACAGCCCACCAATGAGCAGTTCTTC. Translated, it gives CATSRALPLPQPTNEQFF.